Presented here are 31 T cell receptor beta chains from one specimen sequenced in a study of patients and donors after allogeneic stem cell transplantation. TCRdb re-analysed the RT-PCR reads in MiXCR, keeping a single row per CDR3 protein. The table lists roughly 9,900 distinct CDR3 sequences, 22% of them singletons. The sequenced sample consisted of blood, either unsorted or a sorted T cell fraction (not recorded which). The receptors come from a human donor who was either an allogeneic HSCT recipient or a stem cell or donor lymphocyte infusion donor (not recorded which). It is not recorded whose cells these are; they may come from a transplant donor.

V gene TRBV7-6 combines with J gene TRBJ2-6; D is ambiguous. The CDR3 runs 16 residues. CDR1 is SGHVS and CDR2 is FNYEAQ in the germline V gene. Between the trimmed V and J ends, which lost 4 bases and 1 base, there was a span of 11 bases. The CDR3 spells CASSYDLWSGANVLTF. The DNA for the CDR3 is TGTGCCAGCAGCTACGATTTATGGTCTGGGGCCAACGTCCTGACTTTC.

This clonotype has only a few counts. This chain links TRBV11-2 with TRBJ2-3; 9 bases align to TRBD2. This CDR3 is 16 amino acids long. J lost 2 bases, V lost 4 bases, and 7 bases had no gene match. Germline CDR1 SGHAT, CDR2 FQNNGV. The CDR3 protein is CASSYDSGGITDTQYF. In nucleotides, the CDR3 is TGTGCCAGCAGCTACGATAGCGGGGGCATCACAGATACGCAGTATTTT.

This clonotype was counted many times. The chain has TRBV11-1 and TRBJ1-1; D may be TRBD1 (5 bases). The CDR3 is made up of 17 amino acids. The V end was cut by 1 base, the J end by 1 base, with 16 bases between. Germline loops: CDR1 SGHAT, CDR2 FQDESV (reference sequence). The CDR3 DNA reads TGTGCCAGCAGCTTAGGAGAAGCCCCGGGACCGAACACTGAAGCTTTCTTT. It is translated as CASSLGEAPGPNTEAFF. The entire variable domain, with the rest obtained from reference TRBV11-1 and TRBJ1-1, is as follows: EAEVAQSPRYKITEKSQAVAFWCDPISGHATLYWYRQILGQGPELLVQFQDESVVDDSQLPKDRFSAERLKGVDSTLKIQPAELGDSAMYLCASSLGEAPGPNTEAFFGQGTRLTVV.

This clonotype was counted at least ten times. The chain links TRBV2 to TRBJ1-5; 8 positions match TRBD1. Germline V CDR1 and CDR2: SNHLY, FYNNEI. CDR3 length: 15 amino acids. Unmatched junction bases numbered 8, after V lost 5 bases and J lost 5 bases. CDR3: CASSTTLTGDQPQHF. As DNA, the CDR3 is TGTGCCAGCAGTACTACTCTGACAGGGGATCAGCCCCAGCATTTT.

This clonotype was seen repeatedly, ten times or more. The V gene is TRBV12-3 or TRBV12-4, the J gene TRBJ2-1; maybe TRBD2 (7 bases). The V and J ends lost 6 bases and 7 bases respectively, with 19 bases between them. The CDR3 totals 15 residues. Here the CDR3 reads CASRQGGAVSNEQFF. The DNA of the CDR3 is TGTGCCAGCAGACAAGGGGGGGCCGTGTCAAATGAGCAGTTCTTC.

This clonotype occurred a few times. The genes are TRBV20-1 and TRBJ2-1; possibly TRBD2 for D (6 bases). CDR1 and CDR2 from the germline V gene are DFQATT and SNEGSKA (reference sequence). The CDR3 spans 14 residues. The V end lost 2 bases, the J end lost 8 bases, and 16 bases lay between the germline ends. This CDR3 is CSARSGEFYDEQFF. CDR3 DNA sequence: TGCAGTGCTAGATCGGGGGAATTTTACGATGAGCAGTTCTTC.

This clonotype was seen a handful of times. The CDR3 nucleotides read TGTGCCAGCAGCATAACCAGGGATTCACCCCTCCACTTT. Protein product: CASSITRDSPLHF. V usage is TRBV7-9 and J usage is TRBJ1-6; D perhaps matches TRBD1 (5 bases). The CDR3 extends over 13 amino acids. Trimming left V 5 bases short and J 8 bases short, with 10 bases between. The germline gives CDR1 SEHNR, CDR2 FQNEAQ (reference sequence).

With respect to this clonotype: One base away lies a much larger clone, so this may be a sequencing read error. This chain's CDR3 is CASSATDVTSTDTQFF. Here the CDR3 DNA reads TGTGCCAGCAGCGCGACCGACGTTACTAGCACAGATACGCAGTTTTTT. The chain joins TRBV9 to TRBJ2-3, with D perhaps TRBD2 (6 bases). The CDR3 loop spans 16 amino acids. Per germline, CDR1 SGDLS and CDR2 YYNGEE.

Only a few counts were recorded for this clonotype. The gene calls are TRBV6-1 and TRBJ2-2; D is undetermined. V was clipped by 5 bases and J by 6 bases, with 10 bases between them. Germline values: CDR1 MNHNS, CDR2 SASEGT. This CDR3 spans 13 amino acids. In DNA, the CDR3 is TGTGCCAGCAGTAAGACTCGGCCCGGGGAGCTGTTTTTT. It is translated as CASSKTRPGELFF.

This clonotype showed up just a few times. The V gene is TRBV5-6, the J gene TRBJ1-5; D unclear. V lost 0 bases and J 1 base, leaving 8 bases between the germline ends. Germline CDR1 and CDR2: SGHDT and YYEEEE. The CDR3 consists of 15 residues. CDR3 sequence (DNA): TGTGCCAGCAGCTTGGCGGGAGGGAGCAATCAGCCCCAGCATTTT. This gives the protein CASSLAGGSNQPQHF.

The V gene is TRBV12-3 or TRBV12-4, the J gene TRBJ2-2; 9 bases agree with TRBD2. This CDR3 has 16 residues. Losses at the gene ends were 2 bases for V and 5 bases for J; bases not matched to a gene: 6. The CDR3 here is CASSLNPSGVTGELFF. CDR3 DNA sequence: TGTGCCAGCAGTTTAAATCCTAGCGGGGTGACCGGGGAGCTGTTTTTT.

This clonotype qualifies as large (0.1 to 1%). The chain employs TRBV7-2 and TRBJ1-1; no reliable D call. Germline values: CDR1 SGHTA, CDR2 FQGNSA. The CDR3 runs to 13 residues. Trimming removed 1 base from V and 8 bases from J, with 11 bases in between. The CDR3 protein is CASSLVLGREAFF. The DNA of the CDR3 is TGTGCCAGCAGCTTAGTATTGGGCAGAGAAGCTTTCTTT.

The V call is TRBV6-5, the J call TRBJ1-1, with TRBD1 as a possible D gene (5 bases). CDR3 length: 14 residues. V shed 6 bases and J shed 0 bases, with 11 bases lying between them. Germline CDR1 reads MNHEY; CDR2 reads SVGAGI. The CDR3 DNA is TGTGCCAGCAGCTGGGACCGCATGAACACTGAAGCTTTCTTT. Its translation: CASSWDRMNTEAFF.

This clonotype was seen at least ten times. This chain uses TRBV12-3 or TRBV12-4 with TRBJ1-2, with 8 bases that match TRBD1. This CDR3 has 13 residues. V gave up 5 bases and J gave up 5 bases; unmatched junction bases: 4. The CDR3 nucleotides read TGTGCCAGCAGTCCAGGGGGCGCTTATGGCTACACCTTC. Its translation: CASSPGGAYGYTF.

The rearrangement links TRBV19 to TRBJ1-1; maybe TRBD1 (6 bases). CDR1 LNHDA and CDR2 SQIVND come from the germline V gene (reference sequence). CDR3 size: 12 residues. V was shortened by 6 bases and J by 6 bases, with 11 bases between the two germline ends. This CDR3 reads CASRRGSSEAFF. CDR3 nucleotides: TGTGCCAGTAGAAGGGGGAGCTCTGAAGCTTTCTTT.

This clonotype appeared many times. The J gene is TRBJ1-4, the V gene TRBV7-2, with 8 bases lining up with TRBD1. This CDR3 region has 18 residues. Looked up from germline, CDR1 is SGHTA and CDR2 is FQGNSA. J was trimmed by 0 bases and V by 5 bases; bases with no gene match: 11. CDR3 region: CASSPRTGIGPTNEKLFF. The CDR3 nucleotides are TGTGCCAGCAGCCCCCGGACAGGGATTGGCCCAACTAATGAAAAACTGTTTTTT. Together with reference TRBV7-2 and TRBJ1-4, the CDR3 gives the full variable domain: GAGVSQSPSNKVTEKGKDVELRCDPISGHTALYWYRQSLGQGLEFLIYFQGNSAPDKSGLPSDRFSAERTGGSVSTLTIQRTQQEDSAVYLCASSPRTGIGPTNEKLFFGSGTQLSVL.

The genes are TRBV20-1 and TRBJ2-7, with 7 bases lining up with TRBD2. The CDR3 is 13 residues long. Germline CDR1 DFQATT, CDR2 SNEGSKA (reference sequence). The junction had 3 bases not matched to a gene; V was cut back by 1 base and J by 3 bases. Here the CDR3 reads CSARGGLDYEQYF. The CDR3, as DNA: TGCAGTGCTAGAGGAGGACTAGACTACGAGCAGTACTTC.

This chain uses TRBV27 with TRBJ2-3; D gene ambiguous. The germline V gene encodes CDR1 MNHEY and CDR2 SMNVEV (reference sequence). Trimming left V 6 bases short and J 0 bases short, with 16 bases between. This CDR3 has 16 amino acids. CDR3 sequence: CASRRWAGTSTDTQYF. The CDR3 bases are TGTGCCAGCAGACGTTGGGCAGGAACTAGCACAGATACGCAGTATTTT.

This clonotype has more than one count but fewer than ten. This chain joins TRBV24-1 and TRBJ2-3; D ambiguous. With 3 bases removed from V and 1 base from J, the gap between germline ends came to 10 bases. The CDR3 contains 15 residues. The germline gives CDR1 KGHDR, CDR2 SFDVKD. This CDR3 reads CATSDPGRGTDTQYF. The CDR3 nucleotides are TGTGCCACCAGTGATCCGGGCCGGGGCACAGATACGCAGTATTTT.

V usage is TRBV20-1 and J usage is TRBJ2-7; D is unresolved. The germline gives CDR1 DFQATT, CDR2 SNEGSKA (reference sequence). V was trimmed by 3 bases and J by 4 bases, leaving 13 bases between them. The CDR3 totals 13 residues. The CDR3 loop reads CSASRQQIYEQYF. In nucleotides, the CDR3 is TGCAGTGCTAGTCGCCAGCAGATTTACGAGCAGTACTTC.

The rearrangement joins TRBV11-1 to TRBJ2-4, with 7 positions matching TRBD1. The ends lost 4 bases at V and 0 bases at J; junction bases unmatched: 6. The germline gives CDR1 SGHAT, CDR2 FQDESV (reference sequence). The CDR3 contains 16 residues. The CDR3 is CASSSQGDLAKNIQYF. The CDR3 DNA follows: TGTGCCAGCAGCTCGCAGGGGGATCTAGCCAAAAACATTCAGTACTTC.

This clonotype was seen repeatedly, ten times or more. This rearrangement joins TRBV12-3 or TRBV12-4 to TRBJ1-1, with TRBD1 identical over 9 bases. This CDR3 is built from 13 residues. J was trimmed by 8 bases and V by 2 bases; bases with no gene match: 3. CDR3 residues: CASSLMTGGEAFF. Written as DNA, the CDR3 is TGTGCCAGCAGTTTAATGACAGGGGGAGAAGCTTTCTTT.

This clonotype was observed a few times. The genes are TRBV12-3 or TRBV12-4 and TRBJ1-1; 7 positions match TRBD1. This CDR3 contains 13 residues. With 4 bases clipped from V and 3 bases from J, the junction kept 2 bases outside the gene matches. CDR3 region: CASSWDSDTEAFF. DNA of the CDR3: TGTGCCAGCAGTTGGGACAGCGACACTGAAGCTTTCTTT.

The chain links TRBV5-4 to TRBJ2-3, with 9 bases fitting TRBD2. Germline V gene lookup returns CDR1 SGHNT and CDR2 YYREEE (reference sequence). The CDR3 spans 16 residues. Trimming at V came to 6 bases and at J to 2 bases, leaving 10 bases not matched to a gene. The CDR3 sequence is CASNKRAGGFTDTQYF. The CDR3 DNA sequence: TGTGCCAGCAATAAAAGAGCGGGGGGATTCACAGATACGCAGTATTTT.

This chain joins TRBV10-3 and TRBJ2-3; the D call may be TRBD1 or TRBD2 (5 bases each). The CDR3 extends over 14 amino acids. V lost 0 bases, J lost 4 bases, and 8 bases lay in between. From germline, CDR1 is ENHRY and CDR2 SYGVKD. The CDR3 region is CAISESGPSDTQYF. For the CDR3, the DNA is TGTGCCATCAGTGAGTCGGGACCTTCAGATACGCAGTATTTT.

The genes are TRBV2 and TRBJ1-5; D might be TRBD1 (5 bases). Germline V CDR1 and CDR2: SNHLY, FYNNEI. Trimming stripped 2 bases from V and 6 bases from J, with 11 bases between. The CDR3 contains 14 residues. The CDR3 loop is CASSEIAGSQPQHF. In DNA, the CDR3 is TGTGCCAGCAGTGAAATCGCAGGGAGTCAGCCCCAGCATTTT.

This clonotype was observed many times. This chain links TRBV6-5 with TRBJ2-7; TRBD1 aligns across 9 bases. The germline gives CDR1 MNHEY, CDR2 SVGAGI. V lost 5 bases and J lost 3; bases outside the gene matches: 8. The CDR3 is 15 residues long. CDR3 amino acids: CASSPTPGQGYEQYF. The CDR3 DNA reads TGTGCCAGCAGTCCGACCCCGGGACAGGGCTACGAGCAGTACTTC.

This clonotype was detected many times. In nucleotides, the CDR3 is TGTGCCAGCAGCCCCGGGCATAGCAATCAGCCCCAGCATTTT. It specifies CASSPGHSNQPQHF. This chain connects TRBV5-6 to TRBJ1-5; the D is unclear. CDR3 length equals 14 residues. From germline, CDR1 is SGHDT and CDR2 YYEEEE. V lost 4 bases and J 0 bases, leaving 8 bases between the germline ends.

This clonotype occurred many times. V usage is TRBV7-9 and J usage is TRBJ1-1, with D unresolved. CDR3 size: 15 residues. V lost 5 bases and J lost 1, with 14 bases in between. Germline loops: CDR1 SEHNR, CDR2 FQNEAQ (reference sequence). CDR3 in DNA: TGTGCCAGCAGCCCGACCGTGGCCCCGAACACTGAAGCTTTCTTT. Translated: CASSPTVAPNTEAFF. Looking up the rest from reference TRBV7-9 and TRBJ1-1 gives the full variable domain: DTGVSQNPRHKITKRGQNVTFRCDPISEHNRLYWYRQTLGQGPEFLTYFQNEAQLEKSRLLSDRFSAERPKGSFSTLEIQRTEQGDSAMYLCASSPTVAPNTEAFFGQGTRLTVV.

This clonotype appeared many times. The J gene is TRBJ2-5, the V gene TRBV7-2; 11 nucleotides line up with TRBD2. Germline V gene sequence: CDR1 SGHTA, CDR2 FQGNSA. CDR3 length: 16 residues. Losses at the gene ends were 1 base for V and 0 bases for J; bases not matched to a gene: 1. The CDR3 protein is CASSLGLAGNQETQYF. In DNA, the CDR3 is TGTGCCAGCAGCTTAGGACTAGCGGGGAACCAAGAGACCCAGTACTTC.

This rearrangement joins TRBV7-2 to TRBJ1-1; TRBD1 might be the D (5 bases). V was cut by 5 bases and J by 11 bases, with 15 bases left in between. This CDR3 has 12 residues. CDR1 is SGHTA and CDR2 is FQGNSA in the germline V gene. CDR3 DNA: TGTGCCAGCAGCCACGTTCCGGGACCCGCTTTCTTT. As protein: CASSHVPGPAFF. Using reference TRBV7-2 and TRBJ1-1 for the parts outside the CDR3, the full variable domain is GAGVSQSPSNKVTEKGKDVELRCDPISGHTALYWYRQSLGQGLEFLIYFQGNSAPDKSGLPSDRFSAERTGGSVSTLTIQRTQQEDSAVYLCASSHVPGPAFFGQGTRLTVV.